This TCR beta chain was obtained from a study of T cells in narcolepsy. The V segment lost 6 bases and the J segment 6 bases; nucleotides outside the gene matches: 7. Germline V CDR1 and CDR2: LNHDA, SQIVND (reference sequence). The CDR3 spans 15 residues. On this clone: Its specificity is not known.

Points from the study as a whole: In some patient and control memory CD4+ samples, autoreactive clones were absent. HCRT-specific and TRIB2-specific autoreactive clonotypes appeared among same-patient CSF and blood CD4+ clonotypes.

The repertoire was sequenced with immunoSEQ multiplex PCR; TCRdb's copy has only in-frame clones and lacks some. The data contain 25,000 to 35,000 clones, roughly 78% of them singletons. The chain carries TRBV19 and TRBJ1-5; 11 bases map to TRBD1. The receptor was derived from a human donor with narcolepsy. The sequenced sample was CD45RA- memory CD4+ T cells from PBMCs. The CDR3 sequence: CASRGGQGGIQPQHF. The DNA for the CDR3 is TGTGCCAGTAGAGGGGGACAGGGGGGGATTCAGCCCCAGCATTTT.